The 28 T cell receptor beta chains reported below all come from one sample, sequenced in a study of graft-versus-host responses after intestinal transplantation. Produced via immunoSEQ multiplex PCR; TCRdb's table is partial and in-frame only. In the table there are about 100,000 clones, over 75% of which are singletons. No antigens are known for them. Material: unstimulated CD4+ T cells sorted from spleen or lymph node cells, obtained before transplant. These receptors all stem from a human donor who was the organ donor for an intestinal transplant.

V gene TRBV5-6 combines with J gene TRBJ2-3, with TRBD2 identical over 12 bases. The CDR3 loop spans 15 amino acids. V was pared by 6 bases and J by 0 bases, with 2 bases of the junction left unmatched. Looked up from germline, CDR1 is SGHDT and CDR2 is YYEEEE. The CDR3 DNA is TGTGCCAGCACCGGACTAGCGGGGAGCACAGATACGCAGTATTTT. Its translation: CASTGLAGSTDTQYF.

Note on this clone: Different DNA sequences within this sample yield the same CDR3. The chain joins TRBV18 to TRBJ1-5, with TRBD1 as a possible D gene (5 bases). CDR1 KGHSH and CDR2 LQKENI come from the germline V gene. The CDR3 has 16 amino acids. V was shortened by 0 bases and J by 0 bases, with 9 bases between the two germline ends. CDR3 DNA: TGTGCCAGCTCACCACCGGGGGGAGGTAGCAATCAGCCCCAGCATTTT. It translates to CASSPPGGGSNQPQHF. The variable domain in full, completed from reference TRBV18 and TRBJ1-5, reads NAGVMQNPRHLVRRRGQEARLRCSPMKGHSHVYWYRQLPEEGLKFMVYLQKENIIDESGMPKERFSAEFPKEGPSILRIQQVVRGDSAAYFCASSPPGGGSNQPQHFGDGTRLSIL.

The chain employs TRBV11-3 and TRBJ2-1; 7 bases agree with TRBD2. The germline CDR1 and CDR2 sequences are SGHNT and YENEEA. V was pared by 5 bases and J by 5 bases, with 15 bases of the junction left unmatched. This CDR3 contains 17 residues. The CDR3: CASSRLTASGYDNEQFF. CDR3 coding DNA: TGTGCCAGCAGCCGTCTCACGGCTAGCGGATACGACAATGAGCAGTTCTTC.

This chain connects TRBV18 to TRBJ1-2; D remains unclear. This CDR3 is 14 amino acids long. V was clipped by 2 bases and J by 0 bases, with 7 bases between them. The germline CDR1 and CDR2 sequences are KGHSH and LQKENI. Here the CDR3 reads CASSPGLANYGYTF. CDR3 DNA: TGTGCCAGCTCACCAGGGCTTGCTAACTATGGCTACACCTTC.

This CDR3 reads CASGEMNTEAFF. The DNA for the CDR3 is TGTGCTAGTGGCGAGATGAACACTGAAGCTTTCTTT. The chain is built from TRBV12-5 and TRBJ1-1; the D is unclear. The CDR3 has 12 amino acids. The V gene's germline CDR1 is LGHNT and CDR2 FRNRAP. V dropped 6 bases and J dropped 0 bases, with 5 bases sitting between them. Full variable domain (remainder filled in from reference TRBV12-5 and TRBJ1-1): DARVTQTPRHKVTEMGQEVTMRCQPILGHNTVFWYRQTMMQGLELLAYFRNRAPLDDSGMPKDRFSAEMPDATLATLKIQPSEPRDSAVYFCASGEMNTEAFFGQGTRLTVV.

The rearrangement uses TRBV27 and TRBJ2-7, with TRBD2 identical over 11 bases. Losses at the gene ends were 0 bases for V and 4 bases for J; bases not matched to a gene: 8. Germline V gene data show CDR1 as MNHEY and CDR2 as SMNVEV (reference sequence). This CDR3 has 17 amino acids. Here the CDR3 reads CASSLSFRLAGLYEQYF. The CDR3 DNA is TGTGCCAGCAGTTTATCGTTCAGACTAGCGGGGTTATACGAGCAGTACTTC.

The rearrangement links TRBV7-9 to TRBJ1-6, with TRBD1 identical over 7 bases. The V segment lost 5 bases and the J segment 10 bases; nucleotides outside the gene matches: 2. Germline V gene data show CDR1 as SEHNR and CDR2 as FQNEAQ (reference sequence). The CDR3 consists of 12 residues. The CDR3 is CASSRQGSPLHF. CDR3 sequence (DNA): TGTGCCAGCAGCCGACAGGGCTCACCCCTCCACTTT.

This clone was observed a single time. The chain recombines TRBV5-1 with TRBJ2-5; 16 nucleotides agree with TRBD2. After removal of 4 bases from V and 1 base from J, the junction contained 4 bases not matched to a gene. Germline CDR1 reads SGHRS; CDR2 reads YFSETQ. CDR3 length: 17 amino acids. This chain's CDR3 is CASSPGLAGGTQETQYF. In DNA, the CDR3 is TGCGCCAGCAGCCCGGGACTAGCGGGGGGGACCCAAGAGACCCAGTACTTC.

The CDR3 region has the DNA TGTGCCAGCAGACAGGATAATAGCAATCAGCCCCAGCATTTT. Residues: CASRQDNSNQPQHF. The V and J genes are TRBV6-5 and TRBJ1-5; weak D call: TRBD1 (5 bases). Trimming removed 6 bases from V and 0 bases from J, with 9 bases in between. The CDR3 spans 14 residues. Germline V CDR1 and CDR2: MNHEY, SVGAGI.

The count of this clone is one. This sequence joins TRBV5-5 and TRBJ2-3, with 16 positions matching TRBD2. Germline trimming cut 4 bases from V and 1 base from J; bases unmatched to any gene: 12. CDR1 and CDR2 from the germline V gene are SGHKS and YYEKEE (reference sequence). The CDR3 spans 20 residues. The CDR3 sequence is CASSRGTSGGATLGTDTQYF. The CDR3 coding sequence is TGTGCCAGCAGCCGGGGGACTAGCGGGGGGGCGACGTTAGGCACAGATACGCAGTATTTT.

The gene calls are TRBV5-1 and TRBJ1-1; D perhaps matches TRBD1 (5 bases). This CDR3 comprises 15 residues. Germline lookup yields CDR1 SGHRS and CDR2 YFSETQ. The V gene lost 0 bases and the J gene lost 1 base, with 10 bases spanning the gap. The CDR3 reads CASSLGGRKNTEAFF. For the CDR3, the DNA is TGCGCCAGCAGCTTGGGGGGACGGAAGAACACTGAAGCTTTCTTT. The variable domain in full, with the rest retrieved from reference TRBV5-1 and TRBJ1-1, is KAGVTQTPRYLIKTRGQQVTLSCSPISGHRSVSWYQQTPGQGLQFLFEYFSETQRNKGNFPGRFSGRQFSNSRSEMNVSTLELGDSALYLCASSLGGRKNTEAFFGQGTRLTVV.

V gene TRBV10-2 combines with J gene TRBJ1-3; D is uncertain. Between the trimmed V and J ends, which lost 6 bases and 0 bases, there was a span of 12 bases. CDR3 length: 15 residues. The germline V gene has CDR1 WSHSY and CDR2 SAAADI. CDR3 bases: TGCGCCAGCAGCCAACCCGGCCTCTCTGGAAACACCATATATTTT. This gives the protein CASSQPGLSGNTIYF.

The chain employs TRBV11-2 and TRBJ1-2, with 8 bases fitting TRBD1. Per germline, CDR1 SGHAT and CDR2 FQNNGV. The ends lost 2 bases at V and 6 bases at J; junction bases unmatched: 8. The CDR3 has 15 residues. The CDR3 bases are TGTGCCAGCAGCTTATTGGGGACAGGACAAAATGGCTACACCTTC. It specifies CASSLLGTGQNGYTF.

This clone was detected only a few times. This rearrangement joins TRBV6-6 to TRBJ2-2; 8 nucleotides match TRBD1. Germline-derived CDR1 and CDR2 are MNHNY and SVGAGI (reference sequence). This CDR3 has 13 residues. Trimming took 6 bases from V and 7 from J; bases not matched to a gene: 4. This CDR3 is CASRPGGNGELFF. DNA of the CDR3: TGTGCCAGCAGGCCAGGGGGCAACGGGGAGCTGTTTTTT.

The CDR3 protein is CASGRTDSYEQYF. In DNA, the CDR3 is TGCGCCAGTGGACGGACTGACTCCTACGAGCAGTACTTC. The chain carries TRBV5-1 and TRBJ2-7, with a possible D match to TRBD2 (5 bases). V shed 8 bases and J shed 0 bases, with 12 bases lying between them. Germline CDR1 SGHRS, CDR2 YFSETQ. The CDR3 consists of 13 residues. The full variable domain, its missing parts supplied by reference TRBV5-1 and TRBJ2-7, is KAGVTQTPRYLIKTRGQQVTLSCSPISGHRSVSWYQQTPGQGLQFLFEYFSETQRNKGNFPGRFSGRQFSNSRSEMNVSTLELGDSALYLCASGRTDSYEQYFGPGTRLTVT.

The CDR3 sequence: CASSVAPREPGNTIYF. The CDR3 DNA is TGTGCCAGCAGCGTAGCTCCCAGGGAACCTGGAAACACCATATATTTT. The rearrangement uses TRBV9 and TRBJ1-3; D might be TRBD1 (5 bases). CDR1 and CDR2 from the germline V gene are SGDLS and YYNGEE. This CDR3 comprises 16 residues. The germline V and J ends were trimmed by 0 bases and 2 bases, with 12 bases remaining between them.

The chain combines TRBV6-6 with TRBJ1-2; TRBD1 matches at 8 bases. CDR3 length: 15 residues. The V segment lost 6 bases and the J segment 4 bases; nucleotides outside the gene matches: 10. Germline lookup yields CDR1 MNHNY and CDR2 SVGAGI (reference sequence). CDR3: CASRDGTGPVYGYTF. In DNA form, the CDR3 reads TGTGCCAGCAGAGATGGGACAGGCCCCGTCTATGGCTACACCTTC.

The chain has TRBV13 and TRBJ2-5, with 7 positions matching TRBD1. Unmatched junction bases numbered 12, after V lost 0 bases and J lost 5 bases. The CDR3 totals 17 residues. CDR1 PRHDT and CDR2 FYEKMQ come from the germline V gene (reference sequence). Here the CDR3 DNA reads TGTGCCAGCAGCTTAGGGACAGGGAAGGCACCAGGGGAGACCCAGTACTTC. Its protein is CASSLGTGKAPGETQYF.

The chain uses TRBV10-3 and TRBJ1-1; 7 bases agree with TRBD1. The germline CDR1 and CDR2 sequences are ENHRY and SYGVKD. The CDR3 extends over 13 amino acids. V gave up 6 bases and J gave up 7 bases; unmatched junction bases: 8. CDR3 sequence: CAISERGTDEAFF. The CDR3 DNA is TGTGCCATCAGCGAGAGAGGGACAGATGAAGCTTTCTTT.

This clone was detected only once. The chain has TRBV4-2 and TRBJ2-2; maybe TRBD1 (6 bases). Germline CDR1 LGHNA, CDR2 YNFKEQ. Trimming pared 2 bases from V and 6 bases from J, leaving 10 bases between. This CDR3 comprises 14 residues. In nucleotides, the CDR3 is TGTGCCAGCAGCCAAAGGGCAGGGGCCGGGGAGCTGTTTTTT. Protein sequence: CASSQRAGAGELFF.

The chain links TRBV7-9 to TRBJ1-6, with D perhaps TRBD1 (6 bases). V lost 5 bases and J lost 7, with 9 bases in between. The CDR3 length is 13 residues. Looked up from germline, CDR1 is SEHNR and CDR2 is FQNEAQ (reference sequence). CDR3 residues: CASSPTGNSPLHF. CDR3 DNA sequence: TGTGCCAGCAGCCCAACAGGGAATTCACCCCTCCACTTT.

DNA for the CDR3: TGTGCCAGCAGTTCGGGACAGCACTATGGCTACACCTTC. Protein sequence: CASSSGQHYGYTF. This rearrangement joins TRBV28 to TRBJ1-2; 7 nucleotides line up with TRBD1. The CDR3 covers 13 residues. V lost 4 bases, J lost 3 bases, and 2 bases stayed unmatched. Germline lookup yields CDR1 MDHEN and CDR2 SYDVKM.

V gene TRBV6-5 combines with J gene TRBJ1-2; 7 bases map to TRBD1. After removal of 8 bases from V and 4 bases from J, the junction contained 4 bases not matched to a gene. This CDR3 spans 12 amino acids. Germline CDR1 MNHEY, CDR2 SVGAGI. The CDR3 loop is CASSRGGYGYTF. CDR3 DNA: TGTGCCAGCTCCAGGGGGGGCTATGGCTACACCTTC.

The chain has TRBV5-6 and TRBJ1-1; a weak D match, TRBD1 (5 bases). V was cut by 3 bases and J by 3 bases, with 9 bases left in between. This CDR3 has 13 amino acids. Germline CDR1 reads SGHDT; CDR2 reads YYEEEE. The CDR3 bases are TGTGCCAGCAGCTCAAGGGGTTACACTGAAGCTTTCTTT. It yields the protein CASSSRGYTEAFF.

J is TRBJ1-4 and V is TRBV6-5; the D gene is possibly TRBD1 (6 bases). The V end lost 0 bases, the J end lost 7 bases, and 15 bases lay between the germline ends. Germline values: CDR1 MNHEY, CDR2 SVGAGI. The CDR3 spans 16 residues. This chain's CDR3 is CASSYSLQGSIEKLFF. The CDR3 nucleotides read TGTGCCAGCAGTTACTCTCTACAGGGCTCGATTGAAAAACTGTTTTTT.

The J gene is TRBJ1-5, the V gene TRBV6-1; the D gene is possibly TRBD1 (5 bases). CDR3 size: 14 residues. V lost 8 bases and J 5 bases, leaving 16 bases between the germline ends. Germline V gene lookup returns CDR1 MNHNS and CDR2 SASEGT. The DNA of the CDR3 is TGTGCCAGCGGAGAAGATTCAGGGTATCAGCCCCAGCATTTT. Residues: CASGEDSGYQPQHF.

The chain carries TRBV20-1 and TRBJ2-1; weak D call: TRBD1 (6 bases). The V gene's germline CDR1 is DFQATT and CDR2 SNEGSKA (reference sequence). Trimming took off 6 bases at V and 6 bases at J, with 9 bases between the two ends. The CDR3 runs to 11 residues. The DNA of the CDR3 is TGCAGTGCAAGGACAGTCAATGAGCAGTTCTTC. It encodes CSARTVNEQFF.

The chain has TRBV2 and TRBJ1-6, with no clear D. Germline assignment: CDR1 SNHLY and CDR2 FYNNEI. The length of the CDR3 is 14 residues. V was trimmed by 4 bases and J by 7 bases, leaving 11 bases between them. The CDR3 reads CASSVETMNSPLHF. CDR3 nucleotides: TGTGCCAGCAGTGTCGAGACCATGAATTCACCCCTCCACTTT.